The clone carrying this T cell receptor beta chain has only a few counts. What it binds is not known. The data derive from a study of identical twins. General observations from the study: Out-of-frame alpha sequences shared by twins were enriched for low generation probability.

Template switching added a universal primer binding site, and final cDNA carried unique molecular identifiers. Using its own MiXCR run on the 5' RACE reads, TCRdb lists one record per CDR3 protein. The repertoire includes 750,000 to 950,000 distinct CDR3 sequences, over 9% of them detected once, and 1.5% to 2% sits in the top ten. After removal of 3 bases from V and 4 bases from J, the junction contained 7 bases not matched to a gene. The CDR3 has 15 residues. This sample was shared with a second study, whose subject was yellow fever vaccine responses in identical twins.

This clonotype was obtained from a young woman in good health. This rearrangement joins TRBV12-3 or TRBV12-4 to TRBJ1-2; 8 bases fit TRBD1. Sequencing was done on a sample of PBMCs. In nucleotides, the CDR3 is TGTGCCAGCAGTTTCCCAGCAGGGGGCTTCTATGGCTACACCTTC. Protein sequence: CASSFPAGGFYGYTF.